The 21 T cell receptor beta chains below were found in one sample sequenced in a study of T cells after yellow fever vaccination. In TCRdb, the 5' RACE reads were re-called with MiXCR into one record per CDR3 protein. The sample contains around 310,000 distinct CDR3 sequences, around 4.4% of which appear only once. Sequenced material: PBMCs, taken 15 days after the yellow fever booster vaccination. Receptors originate from a man aged 18 to 30 who received the YFV17D yellow fever vaccine.

The chain uses TRBV7-8 and TRBJ2-7; 8 bases agree with TRBD1. This CDR3 is built from 13 residues. Trimming cost V 5 bases and J 6 bases; bases outside gene matches: 6. From germline, CDR1 is SGHVS and CDR2 FQNEAQ. CDR3 in DNA: TGTGCCAGCAGCCCGGACAGGGCGGCCGAGCAGTACTTC. Translating it yields CASSPDRAAEQYF. Variable domain in full (rest from reference TRBV7-8 and TRBJ2-7): GAGVSQSPRYKVAKRGQDVALRCDPISGHVSLFWYQQALGQGPEFLTYFQNEAQLDKSGLPSDRFFAERPEGSVSTLKIQRTQQEDSAVYLCASSPDRAAEQYFGPGTRLTVT.

In its sample, this clonotype was seen a few times. The J gene is TRBJ2-2, the V gene TRBV6-2 or TRBV6-3, with 7 bases matching TRBD2. V lost 10 bases and J lost 0; bases outside the gene matches: 8. Germline V gives CDR1 MNHEY, CDR2 SVGEGT. This CDR3 region has 15 residues. CDR3 nucleotide sequence: TGTGCCACCGCCCCGAGCGGGGCGAACACCGGGGAGCTGTTTTTT. Encoded protein: CATAPSGANTGELFF.

This clonotype was picked up many times. The gene calls are TRBV25-1 and TRBJ2-7; 7 bases fit TRBD1. The CDR3 has 14 residues. V gave up 3 bases and J gave up 3 bases; unmatched junction bases: 5. Germline V lookup: CDR1 MGHDK, CDR2 SYGVNS. The CDR3 region is CASSESDRDYEQYF. The DNA for the CDR3 is TGTGCCAGCAGTGAGTCCGACAGGGACTACGAGCAGTACTTC.

This clonotype was counted between two and nine times. The J gene is TRBJ2-7, the V gene TRBV19; 8 bases are shared with TRBD2. Germline V gives CDR1 LNHDA, CDR2 SQIVND (reference sequence). J gave up 1 base and V 8 bases, and 7 bases lay outside the gene matches. The length of the CDR3 is 14 residues. The CDR3 coding sequence is TGTGCCAGTGGGGTGCGGGGGGCGTCCTACGAGCAGTACTTC. Translating it yields CASGVRGASYEQYF.

The V call is TRBV6-6, the J call TRBJ2-5; 8 bases match TRBD1. The junction had 8 bases not matched to a gene; V was cut back by 4 bases and J by 4 bases. The CDR3 consists of 15 residues. Germline V CDR1 and CDR2: MNHNY, SVGAGI (reference sequence). This CDR3 is CASSSRGLARETQYF. The CDR3, as DNA: TGTGCCAGCAGTTCCAGGGGGCTGGCTAGAGAGACCCAGTACTTC.

This clonotype was counted only a few times. This chain joins TRBV28 and TRBJ2-7; D is unclear. The V end lost 5 bases, the J end lost 7 bases, and 9 bases lay between the germline ends. CDR1 and CDR2 (germline): MDHEN, SYDVKM. The CDR3 runs to 11 residues. CDR3 sequence: CASSAFKEQYV. The CDR3 nucleotides are TGTGCCAGCAGTGCATTTAAAGAGCAGTACGTC.

Many counts were recorded for this clonotype. The J gene is TRBJ1-1, the V gene TRBV6-2 or TRBV6-3, with D unclear. The length of the CDR3 is 12 residues. Germline CDR1 reads MNHEY; CDR2 reads SVGEGT. The V end was cut by 2 bases, the J end by 4 bases, with 5 bases between. DNA of the CDR3: TGTGCCAGCAGTTACCCGAGCACTGAAGCTTTCTTT. This gives the protein CASSYPSTEAFF.

The table lists this clonotype with many counts. The chain combines TRBV27 with TRBJ2-2, with 8 bases that match TRBD1. J was trimmed by 6 bases and V by 3 bases; bases with no gene match: 6. The germline gives CDR1 MNHEY, CDR2 SMNVEV (reference sequence). There are 15 residues in the CDR3. CDR3 in amino acids: CASSLGQVSAGELFF. The CDR3 coding sequence is TGTGCCAGCAGTTTGGGACAGGTATCAGCCGGGGAGCTGTTTTTT.

The chain carries TRBV27 and TRBJ2-7; D is tentatively TRBD1 or TRBD2 (6 bases each). The CDR3 has 14 amino acids. Trimming pared 7 bases from V and 7 bases from J, leaving 20 bases between. The V gene's germline CDR1 is MNHEY and CDR2 SMNVEV (reference sequence). The CDR3 DNA follows: TGTGCCAGCAAACGGGGGCTGGGGGATAGGGAGCAGTACTTC. Protein: CASKRGLGDREQYF.

The V call is TRBV4-3, the J call TRBJ2-1; TRBD1 matches 9 bases. The CDR3 sequence is 15 residues long. Germline V CDR1 and CDR2: LGHNA, YSLEER. V was clipped by 1 base and J by 6 bases; unmatched bases: 4. The chain's CDR3 is CASSQGQGGPNEQFF. Written as DNA, the CDR3 is TGCGCCAGCAGCCAAGGACAGGGGGGTCCCAATGAGCAGTTCTTC.

The V and J genes are TRBV12-3 or TRBV12-4 and TRBJ1-2; D unresolved. CDR3 length: 14 amino acids. V was trimmed by 4 bases and J by 7 bases, leaving 16 bases between them. The CDR3 DNA sequence: TGTGCCAGCAGTTGGAACACCCCCGGGAGTGGCTACACCTTC. Its protein is CASSWNTPGSGYTF.

This clonotype has at least ten counts. The chain couples TRBV4-1 to TRBJ2-1, with D possibly matching TRBD1 (6 bases). The V and J ends lost 0 bases and 5 bases respectively, with 17 bases between them. CDR1 and CDR2 from the germline V gene are MGHRA and YSYEKL. The CDR3 extends over 17 amino acids. The CDR3 spells CASSQDYPRQENNEQFF. CDR3 DNA sequence: TGCGCCAGCAGCCAAGATTACCCGAGACAGGAGAACAATGAGCAGTTCTTC.

This clonotype appeared many times. The V gene is TRBV5-1, the J gene TRBJ1-1; D uncertain. The CDR3 extends over 14 amino acids. Germline-derived CDR1 and CDR2 are SGHRS and YFSETQ. V was shortened by 2 bases and J by 4 bases, with 12 bases between the two germline ends. This CDR3 is CASSFQLTTTEAFF. CDR3 nucleotide sequence: TGCGCCAGCAGCTTTCAGTTAACGACCACTGAAGCTTTCTTT.

This sequence joins TRBV20-1 and TRBJ2-2; D possibly corresponds to TRBD2 (6 bases). CDR3 length equals 14 residues. The V gene lost 3 bases and the J gene lost 3 bases, with 11 bases spanning the gap. The V gene's germline CDR1 is DFQATT and CDR2 SNEGSKA (reference sequence). The CDR3 DNA reads as TGCAGTGCTAGTAGCGGAGCGGACACCGGGGAGCTGTTTTTT. The encoded protein is CSASSGADTGELFF.

This clonotype was seen ten or more times. This rearrangement joins TRBV4-3 to TRBJ1-1; 7 nucleotides line up with TRBD1. Germline CDR1 is LGHNA and CDR2 is YSLEER. The CDR3 covers 16 residues. The junction had 6 bases not matched to a gene; V was cut back by 1 base and J by 1 base. CDR3 DNA: TGCGCCAGCAGCCAAGTCGTAGGGACAGCGAACACTGAAGCTTTCTTT. It yields the protein CASSQVVGTANTEAFF.

This clonotype turned up a few times. The rearrangement uses TRBV10-3 and TRBJ1-2; tentatively, D is TRBD1 (5 bases). Trimming took 4 bases from V and 4 from J, leaving 13 bases between them. The CDR3 runs 14 residues. Looked up from germline, CDR1 is ENHRY and CDR2 is SYGVKD. The CDR3 DNA reads as TGTGCCATCAGTGGGTTAGACAGTCCCTATGGCTACACCTTC. Translating it yields CAISGLDSPYGYTF.

This clonotype was counted at least ten times. The V and J genes are TRBV7-9 and TRBJ2-5; a possible D gene is TRBD2 (5 bases). The CDR3 loop spans 15 amino acids. In germline, CDR1 is SEHNR, CDR2 FQNEAQ (reference sequence). V lost 3 bases and J lost 1, with 12 bases in between. The CDR3 DNA reads TGTGCCAGCAGCTTGAGAGGCGGAGGCCAAGAGACCCAGTACTTC. As protein: CASSLRGGGQETQYF.

This clonotype was detected once. This chain links TRBV19 with TRBJ2-7, with TRBD1 as a possible D gene (5 bases). This CDR3 contains 14 residues. CDR1 LNHDA and CDR2 SQIVND come from the germline V gene (reference sequence). The V gene lost 6 bases and the J gene lost 0 bases, with 12 bases spanning the gap. DNA of the CDR3: TGTGCCAGTAGAGCCACAGGCCTCTCCTACGAGCAGTACTTC. Translation gives CASRATGLSYEQYF.

This clonotype came up many times. V is TRBV6-5 and J is TRBJ1-5, with D possibly TRBD1 on 6 matching bases. Germline values: CDR1 MNHEY, CDR2 SVGAGI. V lost 6 bases to trimming and J lost 6 bases, with 18 bases between them. The CDR3 covers 15 residues. CDR3: CASSPGPGGRQPQHF. CDR3 bases: TGTGCCAGCAGCCCGGGTCCCGGGGGGCGTCAGCCCCAGCATTTT.

This clonotype occurred many times. The genes are TRBV6-6 and TRBJ1-5; tentative D call: TRBD1 (5 bases). V dropped 4 bases and J dropped 2 bases, with 12 bases sitting between them. Germline V gives CDR1 MNHNY, CDR2 SVGAGI (reference sequence). This CDR3 is 15 amino acids long. In DNA, the CDR3 is TGTGCCAGCAGTTTCCCCAGGGAGGGCAATCAGCCCCAGCATTTT. Translation: CASSFPREGNQPQHF.

This clonotype was recorded at least ten times. The V gene is TRBV10-3, the J gene TRBJ1-1; no clear D. Germline V CDR1 and CDR2: ENHRY, SYGVKD. The V and J ends lost 10 bases and 3 bases respectively, with 9 bases between them. The CDR3 loop spans 11 amino acids. This chain's CDR3 is CATLADTEAFF. The DNA of the CDR3 is TGTGCCACCCTAGCGGACACTGAAGCTTTCTTT.